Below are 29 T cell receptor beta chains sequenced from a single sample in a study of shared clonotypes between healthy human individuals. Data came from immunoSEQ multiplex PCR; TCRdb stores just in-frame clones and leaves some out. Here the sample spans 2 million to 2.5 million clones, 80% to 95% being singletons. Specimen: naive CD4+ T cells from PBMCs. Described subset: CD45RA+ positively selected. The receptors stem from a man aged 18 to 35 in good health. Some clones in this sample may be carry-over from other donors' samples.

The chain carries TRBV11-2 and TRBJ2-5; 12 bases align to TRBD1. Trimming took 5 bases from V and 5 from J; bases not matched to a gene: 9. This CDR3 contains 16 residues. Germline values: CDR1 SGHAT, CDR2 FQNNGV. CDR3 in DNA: TGTGCCAGCAGCGCCCGGGACAGGGGGCGCGTCGAGACCCAGTACTTC. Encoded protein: CASSARDRGRVETQYF.

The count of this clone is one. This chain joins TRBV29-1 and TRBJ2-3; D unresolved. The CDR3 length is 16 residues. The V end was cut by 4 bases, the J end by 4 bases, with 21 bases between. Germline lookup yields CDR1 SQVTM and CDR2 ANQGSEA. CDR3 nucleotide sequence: TGCAGCGTTGCCGTCAGTGATGCCCGTTACGCAGATACGCAGTATTTT. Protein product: CSVAVSDARYADTQYF.

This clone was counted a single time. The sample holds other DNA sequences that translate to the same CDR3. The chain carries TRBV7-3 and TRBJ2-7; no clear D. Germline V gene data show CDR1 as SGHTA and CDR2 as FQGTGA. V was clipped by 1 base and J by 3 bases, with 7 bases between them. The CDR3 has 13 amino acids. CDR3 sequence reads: CASSLRQGYEQYF. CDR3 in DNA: TGTGCCAGCAGCTTAAGACAAGGCTACGAGCAGTACTTC.

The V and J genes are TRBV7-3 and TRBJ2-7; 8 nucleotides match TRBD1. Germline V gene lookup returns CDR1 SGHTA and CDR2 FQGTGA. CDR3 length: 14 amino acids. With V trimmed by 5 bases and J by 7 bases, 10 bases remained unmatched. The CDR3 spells CASSRGTGPGEQYF. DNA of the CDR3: TGTGCCAGCAGCCGTGGGACAGGACCGGGGGAGCAGTACTTC.

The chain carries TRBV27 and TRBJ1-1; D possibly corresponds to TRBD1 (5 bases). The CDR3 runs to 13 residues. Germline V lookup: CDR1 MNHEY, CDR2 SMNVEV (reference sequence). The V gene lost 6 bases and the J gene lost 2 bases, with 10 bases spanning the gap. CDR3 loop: CASRLRANTEAFF. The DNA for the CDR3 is TGTGCCAGCAGGCTCAGGGCAAACACTGAAGCTTTCTTT.

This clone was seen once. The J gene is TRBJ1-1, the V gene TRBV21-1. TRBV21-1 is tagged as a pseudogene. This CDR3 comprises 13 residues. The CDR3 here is CASSKPYPRAAFF. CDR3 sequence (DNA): TGTGCCAGCAGCAAACCTTACCCGAGGGCAGCTTTCTTT.

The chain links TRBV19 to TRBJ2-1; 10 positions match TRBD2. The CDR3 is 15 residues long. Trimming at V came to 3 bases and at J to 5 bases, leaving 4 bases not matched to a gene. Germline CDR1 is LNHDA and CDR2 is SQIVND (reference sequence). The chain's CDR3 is CASSIWTSGNNEQFF. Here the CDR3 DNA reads TGTGCCAGTAGTATTTGGACTAGCGGAAACAATGAGCAGTTCTTC.

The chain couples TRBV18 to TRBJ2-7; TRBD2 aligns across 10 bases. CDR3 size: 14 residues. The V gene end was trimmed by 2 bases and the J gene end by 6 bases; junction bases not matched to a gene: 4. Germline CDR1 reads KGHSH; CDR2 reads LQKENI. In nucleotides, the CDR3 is TGTGCCAGCTCACCAAGCGGGAGGGCAACCGAGCAGTACTTC. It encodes CASSPSGRATEQYF. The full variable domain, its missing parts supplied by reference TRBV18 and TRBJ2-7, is NAGVMQNPRHLVRRRGQEARLRCSPMKGHSHVYWYRQLPEEGLKFMVYLQKENIIDESGMPKERFSAEFPKEGPSILRIQQVVRGDSAAYFCASSPSGRATEQYFGPGTRLTVT.

The CDR3 DNA reads TGTGCCAGTAGTATTGAATCCACTAATGAAAAACTGTTTTTT. Residues: CASSIESTNEKLFF. This chain connects TRBV19 to TRBJ1-4, with D unresolved. The germline V gene has CDR1 LNHDA and CDR2 SQIVND (reference sequence). This CDR3 contains 14 residues. With 3 bases removed from V and 2 bases from J, the gap between germline ends came to 7 bases.

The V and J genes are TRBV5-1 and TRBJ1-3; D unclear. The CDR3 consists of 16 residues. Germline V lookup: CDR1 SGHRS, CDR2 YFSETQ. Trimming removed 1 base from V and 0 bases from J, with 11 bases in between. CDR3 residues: CASSLLVGFSGNTIYF. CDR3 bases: TGCGCCAGCAGCTTGCTTGTCGGATTCTCTGGAAACACCATATATTTT.

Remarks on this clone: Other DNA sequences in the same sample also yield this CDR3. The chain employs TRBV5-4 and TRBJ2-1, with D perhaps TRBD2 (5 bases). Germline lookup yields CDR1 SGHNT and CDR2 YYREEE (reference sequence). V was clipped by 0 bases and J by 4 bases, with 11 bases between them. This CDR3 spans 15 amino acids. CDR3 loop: CASSLGGSGYNEQFF. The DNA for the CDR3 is TGTGCCAGCAGCTTGGGTGGGTCGGGGTACAATGAGCAGTTCTTC.

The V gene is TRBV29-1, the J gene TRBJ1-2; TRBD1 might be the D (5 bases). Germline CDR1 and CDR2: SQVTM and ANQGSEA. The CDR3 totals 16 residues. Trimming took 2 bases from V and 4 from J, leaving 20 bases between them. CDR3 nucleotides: TGCAGCGTTGAACAGGGACTGGGTTTAACCCTCTATGGCTACACCTTC. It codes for CSVEQGLGLTLYGYTF.

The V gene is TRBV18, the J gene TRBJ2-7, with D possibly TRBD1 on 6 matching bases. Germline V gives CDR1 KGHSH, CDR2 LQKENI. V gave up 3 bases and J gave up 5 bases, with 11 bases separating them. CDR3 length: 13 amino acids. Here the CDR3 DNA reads TGTGCCAGCTCACCGCCCAACAGGGACGAGCAGTACTTC. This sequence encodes CASSPPNRDEQYF.

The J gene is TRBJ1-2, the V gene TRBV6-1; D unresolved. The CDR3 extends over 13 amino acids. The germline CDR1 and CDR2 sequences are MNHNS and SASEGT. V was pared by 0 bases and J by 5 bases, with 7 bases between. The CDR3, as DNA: TGTGCCAGCAGTGAAGCGGGGTTGTATGGCTACACCTTC. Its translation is CASSEAGLYGYTF.

The CDR3 DNA is TGCGCCAGCAGCTTGGTTCGTGCAGGCGGGGAGACCCAGTACTTC. As protein: CASSLVRAGGETQYF. This chain links TRBV5-1 with TRBJ2-5; a possible D gene is TRBD2 (5 bases). The CDR3 is 15 amino acids. Between the trimmed V and J ends, which lost 0 bases and 5 bases, there was a span of 14 bases. Germline loops: CDR1 SGHRS, CDR2 YFSETQ.

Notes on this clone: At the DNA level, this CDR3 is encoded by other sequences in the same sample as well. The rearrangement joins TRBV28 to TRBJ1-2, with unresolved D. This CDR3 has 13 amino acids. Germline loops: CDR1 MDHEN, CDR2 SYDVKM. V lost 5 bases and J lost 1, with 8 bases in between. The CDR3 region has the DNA TGTGCCAGCAGTCTGGGCTTTAACTATGGCTACACCTTC. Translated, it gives CASSLGFNYGYTF.

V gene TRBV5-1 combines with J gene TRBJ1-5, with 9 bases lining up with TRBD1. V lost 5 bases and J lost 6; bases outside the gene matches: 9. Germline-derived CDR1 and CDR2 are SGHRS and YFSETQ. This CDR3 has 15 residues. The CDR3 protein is CASRETDRGGQPQHF. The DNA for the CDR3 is TGCGCCAGCAGGGAAACGGACAGGGGCGGTCAGCCCCAGCATTTT.

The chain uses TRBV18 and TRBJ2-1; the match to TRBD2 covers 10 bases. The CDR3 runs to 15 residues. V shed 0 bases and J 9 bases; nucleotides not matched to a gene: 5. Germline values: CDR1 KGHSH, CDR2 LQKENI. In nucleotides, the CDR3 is TGTGCCAGCTCACCACCATCGCTAGCGGGAGCTGAGCAGTTCTTC. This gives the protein CASSPPSLAGAEQFF.

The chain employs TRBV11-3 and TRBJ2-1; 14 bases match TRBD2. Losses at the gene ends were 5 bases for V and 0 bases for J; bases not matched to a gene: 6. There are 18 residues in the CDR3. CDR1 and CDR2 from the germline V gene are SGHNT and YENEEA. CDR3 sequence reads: CASSGLAGGLSSYNEQFF. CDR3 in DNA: TGTGCCAGCAGCGGACTAGCGGGAGGTTTGAGCTCCTACAATGAGCAGTTCTTC.

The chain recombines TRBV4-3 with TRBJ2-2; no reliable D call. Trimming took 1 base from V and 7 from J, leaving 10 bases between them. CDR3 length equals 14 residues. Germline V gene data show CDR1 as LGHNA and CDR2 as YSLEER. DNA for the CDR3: TGCGCCAGCAGCCAAGGGCATTTCGACGGGGAGCTGTTTTTT. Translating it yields CASSQGHFDGELFF.

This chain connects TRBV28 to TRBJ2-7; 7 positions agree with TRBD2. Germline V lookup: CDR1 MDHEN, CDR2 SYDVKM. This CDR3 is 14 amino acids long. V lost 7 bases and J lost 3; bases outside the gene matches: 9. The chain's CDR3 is CASKEGGKIYEQYF. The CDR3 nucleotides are TGTGCCAGCAAAGAGGGAGGGAAGATCTACGAGCAGTACTTC.

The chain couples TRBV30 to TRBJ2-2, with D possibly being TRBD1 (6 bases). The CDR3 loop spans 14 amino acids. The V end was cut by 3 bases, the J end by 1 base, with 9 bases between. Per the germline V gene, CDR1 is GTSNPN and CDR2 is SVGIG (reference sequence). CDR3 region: CAWRDRLNTGELFF. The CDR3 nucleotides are TGTGCCTGGAGGGACAGACTGAACACCGGGGAGCTGTTTTTT.

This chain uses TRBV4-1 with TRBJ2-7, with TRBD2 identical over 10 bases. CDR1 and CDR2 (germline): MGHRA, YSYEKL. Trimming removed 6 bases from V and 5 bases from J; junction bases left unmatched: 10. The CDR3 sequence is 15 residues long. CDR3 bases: TGCGCCAGCAGTCACCTAGCGGGAGTTCCCCACGAGCAGTACTTC. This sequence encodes CASSHLAGVPHEQYF.

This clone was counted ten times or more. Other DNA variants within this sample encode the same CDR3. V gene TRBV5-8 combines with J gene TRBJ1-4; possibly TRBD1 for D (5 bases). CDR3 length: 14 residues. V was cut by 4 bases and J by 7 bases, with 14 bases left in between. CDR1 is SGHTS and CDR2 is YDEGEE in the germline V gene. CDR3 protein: CASSLGGDGEKLFF. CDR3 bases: TGTGCCAGCAGCCTGGGGGGAGATGGTGAAAAACTGTTTTTT.

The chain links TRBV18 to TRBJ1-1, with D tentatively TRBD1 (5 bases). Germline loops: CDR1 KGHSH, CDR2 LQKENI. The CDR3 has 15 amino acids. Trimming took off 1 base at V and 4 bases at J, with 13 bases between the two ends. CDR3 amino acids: CASSPRGSRGTEAFF. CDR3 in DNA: TGTGCCAGCTCACCACGGGGGTCCCGGGGCACTGAAGCTTTCTTT.

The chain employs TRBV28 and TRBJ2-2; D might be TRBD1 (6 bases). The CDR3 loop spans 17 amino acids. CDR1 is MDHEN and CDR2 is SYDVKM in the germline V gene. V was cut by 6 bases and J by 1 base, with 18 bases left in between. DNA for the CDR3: TGTGCCAGCAGCCCGCTGAGGCAGGGGTGGAACACCGGGGAGCTGTTTTTT. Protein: CASSPLRQGWNTGELFF.

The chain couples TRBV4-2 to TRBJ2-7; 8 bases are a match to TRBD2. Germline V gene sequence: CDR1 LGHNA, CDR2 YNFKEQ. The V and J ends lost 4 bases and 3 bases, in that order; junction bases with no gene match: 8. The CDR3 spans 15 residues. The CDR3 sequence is CASSLGPGLGYEQYF. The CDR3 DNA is TGTGCCAGCAGCCTGGGACCGGGACTAGGCTACGAGCAGTACTTC.

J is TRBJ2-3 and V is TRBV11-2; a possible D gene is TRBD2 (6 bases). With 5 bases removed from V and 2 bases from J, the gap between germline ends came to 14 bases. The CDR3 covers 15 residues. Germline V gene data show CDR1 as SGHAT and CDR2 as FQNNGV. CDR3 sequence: CASSPGTSSTDTQYF. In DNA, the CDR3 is TGTGCCAGCAGCCCCGGGACTTCTTCCACAGATACGCAGTATTTT.

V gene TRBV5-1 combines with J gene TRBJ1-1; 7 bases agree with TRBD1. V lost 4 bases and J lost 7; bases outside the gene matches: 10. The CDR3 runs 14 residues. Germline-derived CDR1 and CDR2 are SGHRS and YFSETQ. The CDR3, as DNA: TGCGCCAGCAGCCAGCTACAGGGGTCGGGTGAAGCTTTCTTT. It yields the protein CASSQLQGSGEAFF. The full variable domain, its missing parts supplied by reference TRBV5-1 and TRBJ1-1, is KAGVTQTPRYLIKTRGQQVTLSCSPISGHRSVSWYQQTPGQGLQFLFEYFSETQRNKGNFPGRFSGRQFSNSRSEMNVSTLELGDSALYLCASSQLQGSGEAFFGQGTRLTVV.